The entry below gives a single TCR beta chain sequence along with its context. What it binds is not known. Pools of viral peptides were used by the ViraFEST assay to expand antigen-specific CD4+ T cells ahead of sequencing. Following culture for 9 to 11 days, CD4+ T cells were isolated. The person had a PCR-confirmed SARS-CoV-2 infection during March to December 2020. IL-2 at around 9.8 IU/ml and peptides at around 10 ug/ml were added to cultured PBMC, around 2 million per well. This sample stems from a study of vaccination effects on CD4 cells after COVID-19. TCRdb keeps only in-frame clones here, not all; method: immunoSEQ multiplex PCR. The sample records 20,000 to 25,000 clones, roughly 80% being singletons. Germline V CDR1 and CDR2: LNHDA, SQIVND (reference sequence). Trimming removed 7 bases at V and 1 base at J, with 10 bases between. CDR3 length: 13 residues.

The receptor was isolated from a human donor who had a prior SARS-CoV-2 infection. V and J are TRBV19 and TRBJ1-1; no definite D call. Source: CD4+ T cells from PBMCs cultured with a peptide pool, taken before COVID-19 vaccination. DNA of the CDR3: TGTGCCAGTAAGGCACAGACGAACACTGAAGCTTTCTTT. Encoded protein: CASKAQTNTEAFF.